This entry lists 11 T cell receptor beta chains sequenced from one sample in a study of blood T cells in healthy people across ages. Next came a second PCR, run for 7 to 11 cycles, which used a sample-barcoded 5' primer along with a J-beta primer mix. TCRdb passed the 5' RACE reads through MiXCR, listing each CDR3 protein once. The table records over 1,200,000 distinct CDR3 sequences, approximately 59% of them present only once. The sample consisted of blood. The receptors derive from a young man in good health.

This clonotype appeared a few times. V usage is TRBV6-2 or TRBV6-3 and J usage is TRBJ2-3; 9 nucleotides match TRBD1. This CDR3 comprises 16 residues. After removal of 6 bases from V and 2 bases from J, the junction contained 9 bases not matched to a gene. CDR1 is MNHEY and CDR2 is SVGEGT in the germline V gene. DNA for the CDR3: TGTGCCAGCAGAGAAACAGGGGGCGCGATCACAGATACGCAGTATTTT. Translating it yields CASRETGGAITDTQYF.

V gene TRBV6-1 combines with J gene TRBJ2-5; tentative D call: TRBD2 (6 bases). The DNA end is a closer match to TRBJ2-7, so the J assignment may be wrong. CDR1 MNHNS and CDR2 SASEGT come from the germline V gene. The CDR3 runs to 15 residues. In DNA, the CDR3 is TGTGCCAGCAGTGAAGGGCCGGGAGTGTCCTACGAGCAGTACTTC. It codes for CASSEGPGVSYEQYF.

V gene TRBV7-6 combines with J gene TRBJ2-1; 8 bases agree with TRBD2. There are 13 residues in the CDR3. The V gene's germline CDR1 is SGHVS and CDR2 FNYEAQ. V was pared by 5 bases and J by 9 bases, with 6 bases of the junction left unmatched. The chain's CDR3 is CASSPGGASEQFF. CDR3 coding DNA: TGTGCCAGCAGCCCCGGGGGGGCCAGTGAGCAGTTCTTC.

This clonotype was found a few times. The J gene is TRBJ2-5, the V gene TRBV4-1; 11 positions match TRBD1. The J call could be wrong; TRBJ2-7 is a better fit for the DNA end. The CDR3 loop spans 14 amino acids. The germline V gene has CDR1 MGHRA and CDR2 YSYEKL. The chain's CDR3 is CASSPKGTGGEQYF. The CDR3 nucleotides read TGCGCCAGCAGCCCGAAGGGGACAGGGGGCGAGCAGTACTTC.

The J gene is TRBJ2-3, the V gene TRBV10-3, with D possibly matching TRBD2 (6 bases). The V end was cut by 4 bases, the J end by 0 bases, with 11 bases between. The germline CDR1 and CDR2 sequences are ENHRY and SYGVKD. The CDR3 runs to 15 residues. CDR3: CAISGGESSTDTQYF. In nucleotides, the CDR3 is TGTGCCATCAGTGGGGGGGAGTCGAGCACAGATACGCAGTATTTT.

The genes are TRBV18 and TRBJ2-2; unclear D gene. Trimming removed 1 base at V and 1 base at J, with 10 bases between. The V gene's germline CDR1 is KGHSH and CDR2 LQKENI. There are 16 residues in the CDR3. Here the CDR3 reads CASSPRLGQNTGELFF. The CDR3 DNA reads TGTGCCAGCTCACCACGATTAGGCCAGAACACCGGGGAGCTGTTTTTT.

This clonotype has only one observation. The chain combines TRBV2 with TRBJ2-5; D remains unclear. The CDR3 has 16 amino acids. Trimming removed 8 bases from V and 5 bases from J, with 24 bases in between. Germline loops: CDR1 SNHLY, CDR2 FYNNEI. CDR3 loop: CASHNPAAPKAETQYF. The CDR3 DNA reads TGTGCCAGCCATAATCCGGCAGCCCCGAAGGCGGAGACCCAGTACTTC. The full variable domain, its missing parts supplied by reference TRBV2 and TRBJ2-5, is EPEVTQTPSHQVTQMGQEVILRCVPISNHLYFYWYRQILGQKVEFLVSFYNNEISEKSEIFDDQFSVERPDGSNFTLKIRSTKLEDSAMYFCASHNPAAPKAETQYFGPGTRLLVL.

The chain has TRBV24-1 and TRBJ1-5; perhaps TRBD1 as D (6 bases). V gave up 12 bases and J gave up 0 bases, with 14 bases separating them. The CDR3 extends over 14 amino acids. Per germline, CDR1 KGHDR and CDR2 SFDVKD. CDR3 in amino acids: CASQDSYSNQPQHF. DNA for the CDR3: TGTGCCTCCCAGGACAGTTATAGCAATCAGCCCCAGCATTTT.

This rearrangement joins TRBV10-3 to TRBJ2-2, with D possibly being TRBD2 (5 bases). CDR3 length: 14 amino acids. Germline V lookup: CDR1 ENHRY, CDR2 SYGVKD. Trimming shortened V by 8 bases and J by 0 bases, and 10 bases separated the two germline ends. CDR3 sequence reads: CAIGGRANTGELFF. In DNA form, the CDR3 reads TGTGCCATCGGCGGGCGGGCGAACACCGGGGAGCTGTTTTTT.

This chain joins TRBV14 and TRBJ2-4; possibly TRBD2 for D (6 bases). The DNA matches TRBJ2-7 better at its end, which makes the J call doubtful. The germline V gene encodes CDR1 SGHDN and CDR2 FVKESK. This CDR3 is 14 amino acids long. CDR3 sequence: CASSRTPWRAEQYF. For the CDR3, the DNA is TGTGCCAGCAGCCGCACCCCATGGAGGGCCGAGCAGTACTTC.

The gene calls are TRBV4-1 and TRBJ2-7; unclear D gene. The CDR3 has 15 residues. From germline, CDR1 is MGHRA and CDR2 YSYEKL. The V end lost 2 bases, the J end lost 1 base, and 12 bases lay between the germline ends. This CDR3 is CASSQSVGISYEQYF. The CDR3 nucleotides are TGCGCCAGCAGCCAAAGCGTGGGGATTTCCTACGAGCAGTACTTC.